The 9 T cell receptor beta chains listed next were all sequenced from one sample in a study of blood T cell repertoires in COVID-19. Generated by immunoSEQ multiplex PCR, the TCRdb table keeps only in-frame clones and is missing some. This table holds 200,000 or so clones, around 80% found once. The sequenced sample was peripheral blood. These receptors were obtained from a man aged 25 to 45 with active or convalescent COVID-19.

The V and J genes are TRBV6-1 and TRBJ1-1; TRBD1 matches at 8 bases. With 6 bases clipped from V and 1 base from J, the junction kept 4 bases outside the gene matches. The CDR3 has 14 amino acids. CDR1 is MNHNS and CDR2 is SASEGT in the germline V gene. The CDR3 DNA reads TGTGCCAGCAGCCCGGACAGGGCGAACACTGAAGCTTTCTTT. Residues: CASSPDRANTEAFF.

This clone was observed a handful of times. The gene calls are TRBV9 and TRBJ2-1, with D possibly matching TRBD2 (7 bases). Trimming pared 0 bases from V and 3 bases from J, leaving 13 bases between. Per germline, CDR1 SGDLS and CDR2 YYNGEE. This CDR3 spans 16 amino acids. CDR3 in DNA: TGTGCCAGCAGCGTAGAGGGGGGAGGGCACTACAATGAGCAGTTCTTC. Translated: CASSVEGGGHYNEQFF.

This clone was detected only a few times. The CDR3 nucleotides read TGTGCCAGCATACCACGCCCTTCCCAGGGGGCTTGGAATGAGCAGTTCTTC. This translates into CASIPRPSQGAWNEQFF. This rearrangement joins TRBV25-1 to TRBJ2-1; 8 bases map to TRBD1. Germline lookup yields CDR1 MGHDK and CDR2 SYGVNS. This CDR3 has 17 residues. With V trimmed by 7 bases and J by 7 bases, 18 bases remained unmatched.

The genes are TRBV29-1 and TRBJ2-7, with D maybe TRBD1 (6 bases). This CDR3 spans 16 amino acids. Germline assignment: CDR1 SQVTM and CDR2 ANQGSEA. Between the trimmed V and J ends, which lost 1 base and 5 bases, there was a span of 21 bases. For the CDR3, the DNA is TGCAGCGTTGAAGTCTGGGGGCCAGGGGACGTCAACGAGCAGTACTTC. Translating it yields CSVEVWGPGDVNEQYF.

V and J are TRBV9 and TRBJ1-1, with 7 bases lining up with TRBD1. V lost 3 bases, J lost 1 base, and 3 bases stayed unmatched. Germline values: CDR1 SGDLS, CDR2 YYNGEE. The CDR3 extends over 14 amino acids. CDR3 residues: CASSERTGNTEAFF. The CDR3 nucleotides read TGTGCCAGCAGCGAACGGACAGGGAACACTGAAGCTTTCTTT.

The chain combines TRBV5-1 with TRBJ2-2; TRBD1 is a possible D gene (6 bases). Deletions cut 5 bases from V and 7 bases from J, with 12 bases between. The CDR3 has 13 residues. Looked up from germline, CDR1 is SGHRS and CDR2 is YFSETQ. For the CDR3, the DNA is TGCGCCAGCAGGCGTACAGGGATCGGGGAGCTGTTTTTT. This gives the protein CASRRTGIGELFF. Full variable domain (rest looked up from reference TRBV5-1 and TRBJ2-2): KAGVTQTPRYLIKTRGQQVTLSCSPISGHRSVSWYQQTPGQGLQFLFEYFSETQRNKGNFPGRFSGRQFSNSRSEMNVSTLELGDSALYLCASRRTGIGELFFGEGSRLTVL.

This rearrangement joins TRBV9 to TRBJ2-1; tentatively, D is TRBD2 (7 bases). The CDR3 extends over 17 amino acids. V lost 4 bases to trimming and J lost 3 bases, with 20 bases between them. Germline V CDR1 and CDR2: SGDLS, YYNGEE. This CDR3 is CASSPGSWGGLYNEQFF. The CDR3 region has the DNA TGTGCCAGCAGCCCTGGGTCTTGGGGGGGGCTCTACAATGAGCAGTTCTTC.

The CDR3 region has the DNA TGCGCCAGCAGCCAAGAGCGCCCAGGCTTTAGGTTTCGGCTAAGCTCCTACAATGAGCAGTTCTTC. Residues: CASSQERPGFRFRLSSYNEQFF. This rearrangement joins TRBV4-3 to TRBJ2-1; D ambiguous. The V and J ends lost 0 bases and 0 bases respectively, with 27 bases between them. Germline assignment: CDR1 LGHNA and CDR2 YSLEER. This CDR3 comprises 22 residues.

This chain uses TRBV14 with TRBJ1-5; D unclear. The germline V gene has CDR1 SGHDN and CDR2 FVKESK. The CDR3 loop spans 17 amino acids. Between the trimmed V and J ends, which lost 4 bases and 5 bases, there was a span of 21 bases. This chain's CDR3 is CASSRPPRERPHQPQHF. The CDR3 coding sequence is TGTGCCAGCAGCCGTCCGCCAAGGGAGCGGCCTCATCAGCCCCAGCATTTT.